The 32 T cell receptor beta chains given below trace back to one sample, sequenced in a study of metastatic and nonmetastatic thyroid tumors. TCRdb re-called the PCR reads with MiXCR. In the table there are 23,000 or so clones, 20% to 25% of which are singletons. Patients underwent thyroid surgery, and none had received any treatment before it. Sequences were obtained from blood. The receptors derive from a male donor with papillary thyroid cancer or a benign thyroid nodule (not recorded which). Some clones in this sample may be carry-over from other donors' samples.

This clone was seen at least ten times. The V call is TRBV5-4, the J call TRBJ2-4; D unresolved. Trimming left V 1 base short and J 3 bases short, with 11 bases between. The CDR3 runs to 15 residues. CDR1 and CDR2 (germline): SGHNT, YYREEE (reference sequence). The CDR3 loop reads CASSLSGLGKNIQYF. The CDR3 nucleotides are TGTGCCAGCAGCTTGAGTGGGTTGGGCAAAAACATTCAGTACTTC.

The chain's CDR3 is CASSFQLWGRLDTEAFF. The CDR3, as DNA: TGTGCCAGCAGCTTTCAGCTCTGGGGGCGCCTGGACACTGAAGCTTTCTTT. The V and J genes are TRBV5-6 and TRBJ1-1, with D tentatively TRBD1 (6 bases). The CDR3 runs to 17 residues. Germline V gene sequence: CDR1 SGHDT, CDR2 YYEEEE. V was clipped by 2 bases and J by 3 bases, with 20 bases between them.

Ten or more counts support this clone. CDR3 sequence (DNA): TGTGCCTGGAGTATAAGCTCTGGAAACACCATATATTTT. Its translation: CAWSISSGNTIYF. The chain joins TRBV30 to TRBJ1-3, with D hard to call. V lost 2 bases to trimming and J lost 0 bases, with 5 bases between them. The CDR3 covers 13 residues. Germline lookup yields CDR1 GTSNPN and CDR2 SVGIG (reference sequence).

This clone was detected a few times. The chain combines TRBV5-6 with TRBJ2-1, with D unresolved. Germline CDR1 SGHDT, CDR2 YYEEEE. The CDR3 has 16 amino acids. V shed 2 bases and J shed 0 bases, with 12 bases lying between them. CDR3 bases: TGTGCCAGCAGCTTCCAATCGGGCCACTCCTACAATGAGCAGTTCTTC. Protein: CASSFQSGHSYNEQFF.

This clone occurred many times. CDR3 coding DNA: TGCGCCAGCAGCTTTTACGGGGGAGGAGAGACCCAGTACTTC. This translates into CASSFYGGGETQYF. This chain links TRBV5-1 with TRBJ2-5, with D possibly TRBD2 on 6 matching bases. With 2 bases removed from V and 4 bases from J, the gap between germline ends came to 12 bases. CDR1 SGHRS and CDR2 YFSETQ come from the germline V gene. This CDR3 spans 14 amino acids.

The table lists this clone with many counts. The CDR3 nucleotides are TGTGCCTGGGGCGCTAGTCTACCCCTCCACTTT. Amino acid sequence: CAWGASLPLHF. The chain couples TRBV30 to TRBJ1-6; D uncertain. Germline V gene sequence: CDR1 GTSNPN, CDR2 SVGIG (reference sequence). Trimming stripped 5 bases from V and 12 bases from J, with 11 bases between. The CDR3 consists of 11 residues.

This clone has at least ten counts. The DNA for the CDR3 is TGTGCCAGCAGCCCTCAGAACACTGAAGCTTTCTTT. It codes for CASSPQNTEAFF. The genes are TRBV7-8 and TRBJ1-1; D is uncertain. The germline gives CDR1 SGHVS, CDR2 FQNEAQ. V lost 5 bases and J lost 1, with 5 bases in between. The CDR3 runs 12 residues.

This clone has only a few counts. CDR3 DNA: TGTGCCAGCAGCGACGGGCAGGAGCAAACCCGGGAGCTGTTTTTT. Residues: CASSDGQEQTRELFF. The J gene is TRBJ2-2, the V gene TRBV6-4; D gene ambiguous. Germline V gives CDR1 MRHNA, CDR2 SNTAGT. V was trimmed by 6 bases and J by 9 bases, leaving 20 bases between them. This CDR3 region has 15 residues.

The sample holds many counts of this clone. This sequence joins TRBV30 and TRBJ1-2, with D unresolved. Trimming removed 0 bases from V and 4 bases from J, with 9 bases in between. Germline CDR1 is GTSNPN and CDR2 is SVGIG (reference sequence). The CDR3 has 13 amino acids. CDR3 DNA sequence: TGTGCCTGGAGTGTATCGGAAATCTATGGCTACACCTTC. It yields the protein CAWSVSEIYGYTF.

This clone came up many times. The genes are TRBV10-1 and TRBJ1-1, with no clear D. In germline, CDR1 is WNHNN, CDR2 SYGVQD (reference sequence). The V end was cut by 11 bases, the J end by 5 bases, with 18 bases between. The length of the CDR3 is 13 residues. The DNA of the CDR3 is TGCGCCTCCAGGAGAGTTGTTGGGACTGAAGCTTTCTTT. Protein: CASRRVVGTEAFF.

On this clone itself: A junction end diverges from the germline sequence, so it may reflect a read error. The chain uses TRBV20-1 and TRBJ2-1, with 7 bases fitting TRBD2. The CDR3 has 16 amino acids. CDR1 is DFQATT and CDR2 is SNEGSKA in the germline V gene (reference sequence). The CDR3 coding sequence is TGCAGTGCTAGAGACCGGACTAGGGACTCCCTAAATGAGCAGTTATTC. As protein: CSARDRTRDSLNEQLF.

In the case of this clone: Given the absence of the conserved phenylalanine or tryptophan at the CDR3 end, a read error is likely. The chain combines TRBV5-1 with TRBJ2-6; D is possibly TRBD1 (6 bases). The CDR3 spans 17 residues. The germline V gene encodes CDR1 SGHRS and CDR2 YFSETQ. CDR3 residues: CASSLGQGSFGANFLTL. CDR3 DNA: TGCGCCAGCAGCTTGGGGCAGGGGAGCTTTGGGGCCAACTTCCTGACTCTC.

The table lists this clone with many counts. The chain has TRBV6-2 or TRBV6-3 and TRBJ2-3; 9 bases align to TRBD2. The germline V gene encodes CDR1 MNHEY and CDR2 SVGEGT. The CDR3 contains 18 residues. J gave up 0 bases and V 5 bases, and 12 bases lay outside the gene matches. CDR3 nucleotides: TGTGCCAGCAGTCACCCCCGCGGTAGCGGGAGAAGCACAGATACGCAGTATTTT. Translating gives CASSHPRGSGRSTDTQYF.

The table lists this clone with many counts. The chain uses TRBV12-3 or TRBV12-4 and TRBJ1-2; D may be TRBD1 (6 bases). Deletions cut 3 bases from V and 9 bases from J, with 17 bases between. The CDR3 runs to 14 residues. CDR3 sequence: CASSFYQGSRSYTF. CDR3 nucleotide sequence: TGTGCCAGCAGTTTTTATCAGGGGTCAAGAAGCTACACCTTC.

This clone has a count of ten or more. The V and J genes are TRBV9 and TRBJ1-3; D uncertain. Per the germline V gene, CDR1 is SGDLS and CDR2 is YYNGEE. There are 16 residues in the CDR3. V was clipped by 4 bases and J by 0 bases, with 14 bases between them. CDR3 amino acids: CASSSSTGSSGNTIYF. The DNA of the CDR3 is TGTGCCAGCAGCTCCTCGACCGGCAGCTCTGGAAACACCATATATTTT. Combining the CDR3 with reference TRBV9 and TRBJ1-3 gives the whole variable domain DSGVTQTPKHLITATGQRVTLRCSPRSGDLSVYWYQQSLDQGLQFLIQYYNGEERAKGNILERFSAQQFPDLHSELNLSSLELGDSALYFCASSSSTGSSGNTIYFGEGSWLTVV.

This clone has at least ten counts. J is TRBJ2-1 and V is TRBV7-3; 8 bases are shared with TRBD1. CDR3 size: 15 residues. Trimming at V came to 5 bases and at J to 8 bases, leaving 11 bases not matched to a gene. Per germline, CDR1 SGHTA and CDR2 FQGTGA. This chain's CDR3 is CASSLRQGIRDEQFF. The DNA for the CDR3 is TGTGCCAGCAGCCTTCGACAGGGGATTCGAGATGAGCAGTTCTTC.

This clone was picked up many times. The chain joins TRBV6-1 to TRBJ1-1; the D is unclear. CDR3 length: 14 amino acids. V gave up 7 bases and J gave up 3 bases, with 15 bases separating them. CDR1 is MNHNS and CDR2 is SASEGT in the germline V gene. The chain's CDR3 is CASIRNRGDTEAFF. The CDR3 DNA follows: TGTGCCAGCATAAGAAATCGGGGAGACACTGAAGCTTTCTTT.

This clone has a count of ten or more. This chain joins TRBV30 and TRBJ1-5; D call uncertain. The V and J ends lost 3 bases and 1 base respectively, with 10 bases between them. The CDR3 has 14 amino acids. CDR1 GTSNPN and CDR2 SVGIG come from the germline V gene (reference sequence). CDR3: CAWSATESNQPQHF. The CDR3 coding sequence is TGTGCCTGGAGCGCAACAGAAAGCAATCAGCCCCAGCATTTT.

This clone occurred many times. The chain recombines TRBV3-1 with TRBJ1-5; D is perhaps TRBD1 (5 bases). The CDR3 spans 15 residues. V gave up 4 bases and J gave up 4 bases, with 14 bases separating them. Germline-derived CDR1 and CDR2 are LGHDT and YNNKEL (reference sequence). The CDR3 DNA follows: TGTGCCAGCAGCCGGGATCCGTCAGGGAATCAGCCCCAGCATTTT. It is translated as CASSRDPSGNQPQHF.

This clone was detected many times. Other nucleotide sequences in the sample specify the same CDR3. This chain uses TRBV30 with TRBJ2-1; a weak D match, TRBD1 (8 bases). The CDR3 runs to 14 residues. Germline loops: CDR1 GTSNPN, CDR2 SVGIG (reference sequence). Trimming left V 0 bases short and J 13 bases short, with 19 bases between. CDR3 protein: CAWSVRNRGGSQFF. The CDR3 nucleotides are TGTGCCTGGAGTGTACGGAACAGGGGGGGCTCCCAGTTCTTC.

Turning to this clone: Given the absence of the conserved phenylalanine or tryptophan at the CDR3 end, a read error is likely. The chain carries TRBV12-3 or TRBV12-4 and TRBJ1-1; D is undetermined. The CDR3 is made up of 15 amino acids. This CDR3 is CASSFNAGRMTEAFS. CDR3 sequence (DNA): TGTGCCAGCAGTTTCAACGCCGGGAGGATGACTGAGGCTTTCTCT.

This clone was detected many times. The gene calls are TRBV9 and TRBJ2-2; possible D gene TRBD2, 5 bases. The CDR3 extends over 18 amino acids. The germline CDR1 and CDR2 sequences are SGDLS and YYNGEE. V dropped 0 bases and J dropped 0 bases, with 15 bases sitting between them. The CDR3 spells CASSVDGRVLPNTGELFF. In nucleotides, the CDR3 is TGTGCCAGCAGCGTAGATGGGCGGGTCTTACCGAACACCGGGGAGCTGTTTTTT. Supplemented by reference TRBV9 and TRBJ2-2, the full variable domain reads DSGVTQTPKHLITATGQRVTLRCSPRSGDLSVYWYQQSLDQGLQFLIQYYNGEERAKGNILERFSAQQFPDLHSELNLSSLELGDSALYFCASSVDGRVLPNTGELFFGEGSRLTVL.

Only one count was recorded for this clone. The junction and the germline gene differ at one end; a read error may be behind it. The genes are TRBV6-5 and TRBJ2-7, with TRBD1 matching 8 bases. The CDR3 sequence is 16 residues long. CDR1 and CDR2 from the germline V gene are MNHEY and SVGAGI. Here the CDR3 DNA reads TGTGACAGCAGTTACCTCCTGGACAGGGTTGTTGACGAGCCGTACTTC. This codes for CDSSYLLDRVVDEPYF.

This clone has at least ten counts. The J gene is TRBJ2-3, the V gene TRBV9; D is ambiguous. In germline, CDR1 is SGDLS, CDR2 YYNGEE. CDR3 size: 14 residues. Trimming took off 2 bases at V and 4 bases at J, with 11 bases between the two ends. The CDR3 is CASSVDTVSDTQYF. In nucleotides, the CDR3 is TGTGCCAGCAGCGTGGATACAGTTTCAGATACGCAGTATTTT.

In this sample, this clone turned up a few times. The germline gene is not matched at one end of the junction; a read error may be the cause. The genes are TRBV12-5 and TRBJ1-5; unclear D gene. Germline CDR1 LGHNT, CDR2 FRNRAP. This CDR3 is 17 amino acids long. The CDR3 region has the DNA TGTGCTCGTGGTTTGGTACTTTGGGCTGAGAGCAATCAGCCCCAGCATTTT. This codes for CARGLVLWAESNQPQHF.

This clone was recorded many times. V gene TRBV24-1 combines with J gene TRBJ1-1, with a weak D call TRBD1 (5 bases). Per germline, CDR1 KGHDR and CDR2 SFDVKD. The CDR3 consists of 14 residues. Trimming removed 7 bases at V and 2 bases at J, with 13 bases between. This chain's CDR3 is CATRGGGGNTEAFF. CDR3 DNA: TGTGCCACCAGGGGAGGTGGGGGAAACACTGAAGCTTTCTTT.

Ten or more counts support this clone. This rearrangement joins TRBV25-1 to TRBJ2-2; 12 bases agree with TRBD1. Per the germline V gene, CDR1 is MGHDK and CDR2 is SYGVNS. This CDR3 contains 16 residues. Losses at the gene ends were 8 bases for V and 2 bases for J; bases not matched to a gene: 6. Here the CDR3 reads CASSRGTGGNTGELFF. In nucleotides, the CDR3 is TGTGCCAGCTCCCGCGGGACAGGGGGCAACACCGGGGAGCTGTTTTTT.

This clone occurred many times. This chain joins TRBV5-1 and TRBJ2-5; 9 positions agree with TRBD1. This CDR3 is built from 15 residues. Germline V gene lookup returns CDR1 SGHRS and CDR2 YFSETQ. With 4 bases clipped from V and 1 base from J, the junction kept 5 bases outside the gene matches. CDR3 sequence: CASSTRDRVQETQYF. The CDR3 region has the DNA TGCGCCAGCAGCACCCGGGACAGGGTCCAAGAGACCCAGTACTTC.

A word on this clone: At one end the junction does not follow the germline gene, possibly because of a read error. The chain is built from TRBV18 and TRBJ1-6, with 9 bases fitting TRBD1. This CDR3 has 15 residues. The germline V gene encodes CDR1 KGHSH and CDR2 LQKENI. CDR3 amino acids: CASSPPGQGNSHLHF. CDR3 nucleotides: TGTGCCAGCTCACCACCGGGACAGGGAAATTCACACCTCCACTTT.

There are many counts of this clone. The CDR3 loop reads CASSEGESSTQYF. CDR3 nucleotides: TGTGCCAGCAGTGAAGGGGAGTCGTCTACGCAGTATTTT. The gene calls are TRBV6-1 and TRBJ2-3; the D gene is possibly TRBD2 (5 bases). The CDR3 length is 13 residues. The V gene lost 1 base and the J gene lost 8 bases, with 10 bases spanning the gap. CDR1 and CDR2 (germline): MNHNS, SASEGT.

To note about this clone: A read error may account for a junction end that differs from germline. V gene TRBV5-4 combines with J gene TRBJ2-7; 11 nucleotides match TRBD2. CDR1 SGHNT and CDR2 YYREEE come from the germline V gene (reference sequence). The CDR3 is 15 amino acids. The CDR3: CVSSLGLADSHEQYF. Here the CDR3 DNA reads TGTGTCAGCAGCTTGGGACTAGCGGACTCCCACGAGCAGTACTTC. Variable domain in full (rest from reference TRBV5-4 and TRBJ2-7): ETGVTQSPTHLIKTRGQQVTLRCSSQSGHNTVSWYQQALGQGPQFIFQYYREEENGRGNFPPRFSGLQFPNYSSELNVNALELDDSALYLCVSSLGLADSHEQYFGPGTRLTVT.

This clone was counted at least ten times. CDR3 in amino acids: CASSQGLAGGDEQFF. The CDR3 DNA reads TGTGCCAGCTCACAGGGACTAGCGGGAGGGGATGAGCAGTTCTTC. This chain connects TRBV18 to TRBJ2-1, with TRBD2 matching 16 bases. Unmatched junction bases numbered 2, after V lost 4 bases and J lost 8 bases. Looked up from germline, CDR1 is KGHSH and CDR2 is LQKENI. This CDR3 is built from 15 residues.